Below, 20 T cell receptor beta chains from the same sample are listed, as sequenced in a study of blood T cells in healthy people across ages. The second PCR ran about 6 to 11 cycles with a sample-barcoded 5' primer and J-beta primers. Using its own MiXCR run on the 5' RACE reads, TCRdb lists one record per CDR3 protein. The top ten clones hold 13% of a sample with 850,000 to 1,000,000 distinct CDR3 sequences, roughly 52% of them seen once. Sample: blood. These receptor sequences come from a man under 40 in good health.

A single count supports this clonotype. This chain connects TRBV7-2 to TRBJ1-4, with 9 positions matching TRBD1. Trimming removed 5 bases from V and 8 bases from J; junction bases left unmatched: 12. This CDR3 has 16 amino acids. Germline assignment: CDR1 SGHTA and CDR2 FQGNSA. This CDR3 reads CASSAAGTGNSEKLFF. For the CDR3, the DNA is TGTGCCAGCAGCGCCGCCGGGACAGGGAATTCGGAAAAACTGTTTTTT.

The chain combines TRBV6-1 with TRBJ2-3; D gene unclear. The V gene's germline CDR1 is MNHNS and CDR2 SASEGT. V lost 5 bases and J 3 bases, leaving 15 bases between the germline ends. CDR3 length: 15 amino acids. DNA for the CDR3: TGTGCCAGCAGTTTGGACCATCAGCGTACAGATACGCAGTATTTT. Its translation: CASSLDHQRTDTQYF.

In this sample, this clonotype turned up a few times. This rearrangement joins TRBV10-3 to TRBJ1-4; 8 positions match TRBD1. Trimming removed 5 bases from V and 5 bases from J; junction bases left unmatched: 4. The germline CDR1 and CDR2 sequences are ENHRY and SYGVKD. This CDR3 has 14 amino acids. The CDR3 DNA sequence: TGTGCCATCAGTCCGGGACAGGACAATGAAAAACTGTTTTTT. This gives the protein CAISPGQDNEKLFF.

The rearrangement links TRBV20-1 to TRBJ1-4; D remains unclear. The V end was cut by 0 bases, the J end by 2 bases, with 19 bases between. The CDR3 loop spans 18 amino acids. Per germline, CDR1 DFQATT and CDR2 SNEGSKA (reference sequence). The CDR3 bases are TGCAGTGCTAGAGATCCCTTTCCCTTGGGGTCTACTAATGAAAAACTGTTTTTT. It yields the protein CSARDPFPLGSTNEKLFF.

This clonotype has just a few counts. The V and J genes are TRBV3-1 and TRBJ2-3, with TRBD1 matching 7 bases. Germline CDR1 reads LGHDT; CDR2 reads YNNKEL (reference sequence). The junction had 11 bases not matched to a gene; V was cut back by 4 bases and J by 10 bases. The CDR3 contains 14 residues. The CDR3 sequence: CASSPKLGTVAQYF. The CDR3 DNA sequence: TGTGCCAGCAGCCCCAAACTGGGGACAGTGGCGCAGTATTTT.

The V gene is TRBV7-2, the J gene TRBJ2-3; perhaps TRBD1 as D (6 bases). The V end lost 1 base, the J end lost 4 bases, and 21 bases lay between the germline ends. The CDR3 is 18 amino acids. Germline assignment: CDR1 SGHTA and CDR2 FQGNSA. CDR3 coding DNA: TGTGCCAGCAGCTTAGAGTATAGGGGCAGGGGACCCGCAGATACGCAGTATTTT. It translates to CASSLEYRGRGPADTQYF.

This chain joins TRBV5-1 and TRBJ1-2, with D unresolved. V lost 0 bases and J lost 8, with 8 bases in between. Germline V gene lookup returns CDR1 SGHRS and CDR2 YFSETQ. The CDR3 has 12 amino acids. CDR3 sequence: CASSLDGRGYTF. DNA for the CDR3: TGCGCCAGCAGCTTGGACGGTCGAGGCTACACCTTC.

This clonotype was observed once. This clone may be a read error of a much larger clone one base away. The chain links TRBV6-5 to TRBJ1-5; weak D call: TRBD1 (5 bases). Trimming stripped 6 bases from V and 6 bases from J, with 12 bases between. This CDR3 has 13 residues. Germline CDR1 is MNHEY and CDR2 is SVGAGI. As DNA, the CDR3 is TGTGCCAGCAGCTACGGCAGGGTTCAGCCCCAGCATTTT. This codes for CASSYGRVQPQHF.

This clonotype has just a few counts. The V and J genes are TRBV28 and TRBJ2-3, with D perhaps matching TRBD1 (6 bases). The V gene lost 6 bases and the J gene lost 0 bases, with 13 bases spanning the gap. This CDR3 spans 15 amino acids. CDR1 and CDR2 (germline): MDHEN, SYDVKM. CDR3 sequence (DNA): TGTGCCAGCAGCCGGCGGACAGTCAGCACAGATACGCAGTATTTT. It encodes CASSRRTVSTDTQYF.

The chain has TRBV25-1 and TRBJ1-1; D call uncertain. V lost 3 bases and J 5 bases, leaving 10 bases between the germline ends. The CDR3 length is 13 residues. In germline, CDR1 is MGHDK, CDR2 SYGVNS. CDR3 sequence: CASSDSPITEAFF. CDR3 in DNA: TGTGCCAGCAGTGATTCCCCGATAACTGAAGCTTTCTTT.

This clonotype was seen once. This chain links TRBV29-1 with TRBJ1-5; a weak D match, TRBD1 (6 bases). The CDR3 has 14 residues. Looked up from germline, CDR1 is SQVTM and CDR2 is ANQGSEA. The V and J ends lost 4 bases and 1 base respectively, with 11 bases between them. DNA for the CDR3: TGCAGCGTTGTGATGGGGGCAAGCAATCAGCCCCAGCATTTT. It specifies CSVVMGASNQPQHF.

At least ten counts were recorded for this clonotype. V usage is TRBV28 and J usage is TRBJ2-2; either TRBD1 or TRBD2 may fit D (6 bases each). V shed 8 bases and J shed 6 bases, with 13 bases lying between them. Germline CDR1 is MDHEN and CDR2 is SYDVKM. The CDR3 has 13 residues. The CDR3 spells CASSGGRPGELFF. DNA for the CDR3: TGTGCCAGCTCCGGGGGCCGGCCCGGGGAGCTGTTTTTT. The complete variable domain, with remaining parts taken from reference TRBV28 and TRBJ2-2, reads DVKVTQSSRYLVKRTGEKVFLECVQDMDHENMFWYRQDPGLGLRLIYFSYDVKMKEKGDIPEGYSVSREKKERFSLILESASTNQTSMYLCASSGGRPGELFFGEGSRLTVL.

The V call is TRBV29-1, the J call TRBJ2-7; possibly TRBD2 for D (6 bases). The germline V gene has CDR1 SQVTM and CDR2 ANQGSEA. The CDR3 runs to 13 residues. The V end lost 3 bases, the J end lost 3 bases, and 12 bases lay between the germline ends. This CDR3 is CSVDRQGGYEQYF. CDR3 sequence (DNA): TGCAGCGTTGATCGGCAGGGAGGCTACGAGCAGTACTTC.

The V and J genes are TRBV4-3 and TRBJ2-5; 12 positions match TRBD2. TRBJ2-7 matches the DNA end more closely, so the J call is doubtful. CDR3 length: 14 amino acids. The germline V gene has CDR1 LGHNA and CDR2 YSLEER. The DNA for the CDR3 is TGCGCCAGCAGCCAGACTAGCGGGAGAGGCGAGCAGTACTTC. Translated, it gives CASSQTSGRGEQYF.

The chain has TRBV29-1 and TRBJ1-1, with D perhaps matching TRBD1 (5 bases). The V end was cut by 4 bases, the J end by 5 bases, with 8 bases between. CDR1 SQVTM and CDR2 ANQGSEA come from the germline V gene. The CDR3 runs to 11 residues. CDR3 loop: CSVGAGTEAFF. The DNA of the CDR3 is TGCAGCGTTGGGGCAGGGACTGAAGCTTTCTTT.

The V gene is TRBV5-6, the J gene TRBJ1-6, with D possibly matching TRBD1 (6 bases). Trimming took 7 bases from V and 1 from J, leaving 18 bases between them. CDR1 SGHDT and CDR2 YYEEEE come from the germline V gene. CDR3 length: 17 residues. CDR3 in amino acids: CASSSTPGASYNSPLHF. DNA for the CDR3: TGTGCCAGCTCCTCCACTCCAGGGGCGTCCTATAATTCACCCCTCCACTTT.

This rearrangement joins TRBV5-1 to TRBJ2-3; 7 bases line up with TRBD1. Unmatched junction bases numbered 6, after V lost 7 bases and J lost 4 bases. This CDR3 region has 13 residues. Germline assignment: CDR1 SGHRS and CDR2 YFSETQ. The chain's CDR3 is CASLLTGADTQYF. In DNA form, the CDR3 reads TGCGCCAGCCTACTTACAGGGGCAGATACGCAGTATTTT.

The chain has TRBV18 and TRBJ2-4; 7 bases line up with TRBD1. V trimming: 6 bases; J trimming: 2 bases; junction bases outside the gene matches: 4. This CDR3 is 14 amino acids long. Germline CDR1 is KGHSH and CDR2 is LQKENI. The DNA for the CDR3 is TGTGCCAGCTCCGGGGACAGATCCAAAAACATTCAGTACTTC. It codes for CASSGDRSKNIQYF.

This clonotype was seen a handful of times. The chain joins TRBV25-1 to TRBJ2-3; TRBD1 agrees at 9 bases. The CDR3 sequence is 13 residues long. CDR1 is MGHDK and CDR2 is SYGVNS in the germline V gene. V lost 6 bases to trimming and J lost 6 bases; unmatched junction nucleotides: 4. CDR3 region: CASRGTGSDTQYF. DNA for the CDR3: TGTGCCAGCAGGGGGACAGGGTCGGATACGCAGTATTTT.

CDR3 DNA sequence: TGCGCCAGCAGCTTACCCACAGGGTACACCGGGGAGCTGTTTTTT. Amino acids: CASSLPTGYTGELFF. V is TRBV5-1 and J is TRBJ2-2; D is possibly TRBD1 (6 bases). There are 15 residues in the CDR3. The germline V gene has CDR1 SGHRS and CDR2 YFSETQ. V lost 2 bases to trimming and J lost 3 bases, with 11 bases between them.